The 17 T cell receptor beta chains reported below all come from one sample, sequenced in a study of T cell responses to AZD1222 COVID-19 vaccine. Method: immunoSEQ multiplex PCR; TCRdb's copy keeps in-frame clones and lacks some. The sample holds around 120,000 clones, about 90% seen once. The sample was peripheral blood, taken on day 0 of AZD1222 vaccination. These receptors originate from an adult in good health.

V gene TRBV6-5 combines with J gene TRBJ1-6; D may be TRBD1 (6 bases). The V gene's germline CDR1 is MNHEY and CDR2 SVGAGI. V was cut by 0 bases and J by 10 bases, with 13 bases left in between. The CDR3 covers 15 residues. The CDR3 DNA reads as TGTGCCAGCAGTTACTCGTCAGGGGCCTGGTCACCCCTCCACTTT. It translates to CASSYSSGAWSPLHF.

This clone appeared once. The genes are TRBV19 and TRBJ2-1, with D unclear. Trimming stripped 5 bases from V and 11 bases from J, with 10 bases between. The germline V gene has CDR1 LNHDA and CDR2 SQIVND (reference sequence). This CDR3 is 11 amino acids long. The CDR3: CASSVAFQQFF. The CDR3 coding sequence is TGTGCCAGTAGTGTGGCGTTTCAGCAGTTCTTC.

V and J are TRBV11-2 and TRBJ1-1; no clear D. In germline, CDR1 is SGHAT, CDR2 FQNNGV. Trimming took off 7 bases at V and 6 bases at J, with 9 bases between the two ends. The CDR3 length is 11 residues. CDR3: CASTDFSEAFF. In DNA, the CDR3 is TGTGCCAGCACCGACTTTTCTGAAGCTTTCTTT.

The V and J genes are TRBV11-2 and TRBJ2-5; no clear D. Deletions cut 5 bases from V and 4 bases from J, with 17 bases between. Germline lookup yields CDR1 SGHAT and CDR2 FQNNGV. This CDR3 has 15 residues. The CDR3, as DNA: TGTGCCAGCAGCCTAACGGCCCCGGGCCGAGAGACCCAGTACTTC. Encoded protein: CASSLTAPGRETQYF.

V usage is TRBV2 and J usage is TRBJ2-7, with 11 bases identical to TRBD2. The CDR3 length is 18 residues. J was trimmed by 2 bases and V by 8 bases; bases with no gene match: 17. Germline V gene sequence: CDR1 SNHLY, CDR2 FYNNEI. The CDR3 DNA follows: TGTGCCAGCCTCCCAAGACTAGCGGGGAAAGAAAGCGCCTACGAGCAGTACTTC. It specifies CASLPRLAGKESAYEQYF.

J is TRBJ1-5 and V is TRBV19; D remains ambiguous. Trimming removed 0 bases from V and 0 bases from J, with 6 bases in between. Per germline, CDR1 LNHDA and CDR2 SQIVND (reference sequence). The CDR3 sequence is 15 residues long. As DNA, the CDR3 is TGTGCCAGTAGTATAGAGAGCTATAGCAATCAGCCCCAGCATTTT. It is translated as CASSIESYSNQPQHF.

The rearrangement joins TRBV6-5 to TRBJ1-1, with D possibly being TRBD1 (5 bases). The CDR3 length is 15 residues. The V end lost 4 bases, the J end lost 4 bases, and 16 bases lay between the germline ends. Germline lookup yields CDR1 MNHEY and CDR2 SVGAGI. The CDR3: CASSSAALGGTEAFF. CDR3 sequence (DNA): TGTGCCAGCAGTTCCGCCGCTCTGGGGGGCACTGAAGCTTTCTTT.

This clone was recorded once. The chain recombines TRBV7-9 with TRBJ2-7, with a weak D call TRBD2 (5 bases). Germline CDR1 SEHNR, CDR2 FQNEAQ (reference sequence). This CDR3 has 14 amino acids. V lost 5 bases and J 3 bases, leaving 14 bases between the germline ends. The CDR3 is CASSPQGLHYEQYF. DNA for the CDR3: TGTGCCAGCAGCCCGCAAGGACTTCACTACGAGCAGTACTTC.

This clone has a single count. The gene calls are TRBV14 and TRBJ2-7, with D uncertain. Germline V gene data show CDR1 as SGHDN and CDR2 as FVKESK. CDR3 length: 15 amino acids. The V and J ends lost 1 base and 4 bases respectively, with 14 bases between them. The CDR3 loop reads CASSQGASFPYEQYF. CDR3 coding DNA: TGTGCCAGCAGCCAAGGTGCCTCCTTCCCTTACGAGCAGTACTTC. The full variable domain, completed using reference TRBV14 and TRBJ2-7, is EAGVTQFPSHSVIEKGQTVTLRCDPISGHDNLYWYRRVMGKEIKFLLHFVKESKQDESGMPNNRFLAERTGGTYSTLKVQPAELEDSGVYFCASSQGASFPYEQYFGPGTRLTVT.

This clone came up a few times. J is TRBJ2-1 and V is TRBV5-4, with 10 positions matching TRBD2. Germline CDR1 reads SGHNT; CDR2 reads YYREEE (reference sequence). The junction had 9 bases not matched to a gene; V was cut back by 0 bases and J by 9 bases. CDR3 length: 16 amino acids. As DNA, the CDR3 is TGTGCCAGCAGCTTGGCCTCTAGCGGGAGTAAGGGTGAGCAGTTCTTC. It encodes CASSLASSGSKGEQFF.

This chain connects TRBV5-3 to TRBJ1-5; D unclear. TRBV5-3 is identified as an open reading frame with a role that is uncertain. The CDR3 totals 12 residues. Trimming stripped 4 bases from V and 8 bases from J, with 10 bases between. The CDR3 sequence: CARSPPGEPQHF. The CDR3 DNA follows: TGTGCCAGAAGCCCCCCCGGGGAGCCCCAGCATTTT.

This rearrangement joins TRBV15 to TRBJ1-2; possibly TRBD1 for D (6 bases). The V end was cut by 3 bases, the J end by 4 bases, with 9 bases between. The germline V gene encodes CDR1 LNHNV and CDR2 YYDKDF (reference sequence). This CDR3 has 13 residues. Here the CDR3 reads CATSSGQLYGYTF. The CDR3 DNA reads TGTGCCACCAGCAGTGGACAGCTCTATGGCTACACCTTC.

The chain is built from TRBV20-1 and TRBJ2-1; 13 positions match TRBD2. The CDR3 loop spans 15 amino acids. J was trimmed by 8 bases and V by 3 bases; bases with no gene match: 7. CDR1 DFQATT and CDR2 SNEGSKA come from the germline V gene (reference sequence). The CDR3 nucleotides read TGCAGTGCTAGTTCGGGACTAGCGGGATTCTATGAGCAGTTCTTC. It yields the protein CSASSGLAGFYEQFF.

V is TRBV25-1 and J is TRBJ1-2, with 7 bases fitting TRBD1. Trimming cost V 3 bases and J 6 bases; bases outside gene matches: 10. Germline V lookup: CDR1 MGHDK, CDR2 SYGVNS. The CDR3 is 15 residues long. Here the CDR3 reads CASSDLGGRLDGYTF. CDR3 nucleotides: TGTGCCAGCAGTGATTTAGGGGGCCGGCTGGATGGCTACACCTTC.

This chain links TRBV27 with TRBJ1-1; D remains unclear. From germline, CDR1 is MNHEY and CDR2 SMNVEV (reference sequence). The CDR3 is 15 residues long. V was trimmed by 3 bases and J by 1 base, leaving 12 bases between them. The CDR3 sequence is CASSFLGRWNTEAFF. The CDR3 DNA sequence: TGTGCCAGCAGTTTTTTAGGGCGCTGGAACACTGAAGCTTTCTTT.

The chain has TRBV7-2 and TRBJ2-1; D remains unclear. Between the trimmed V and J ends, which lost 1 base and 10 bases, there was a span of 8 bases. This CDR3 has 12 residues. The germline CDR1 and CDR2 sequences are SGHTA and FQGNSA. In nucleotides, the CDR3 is TGTGCCAGCAGCTTAGATCTCCGGGAGCAGTTCTTC. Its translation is CASSLDLREQFF.

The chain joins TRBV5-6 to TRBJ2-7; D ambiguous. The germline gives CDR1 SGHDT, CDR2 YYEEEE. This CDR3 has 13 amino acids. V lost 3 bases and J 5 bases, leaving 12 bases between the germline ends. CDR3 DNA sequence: TGTGCCAGCAGCTCCCCACTTGGCCACGAGCAGTACTTC. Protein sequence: CASSSPLGHEQYF.